This T cell receptor (beta chain) is from a study of brain metastases from non-small cell lung cancer. Whole-study results and caveats: Compared with their matched primary tumors, roughly two thirds of brain metastases showed expanded T-cell clones. Compared with primary tumors, brain metastases showed less T-cell infiltration. Brain metastases shared most TCR repertoire with primaries, with sparse T cells.

Profiling relied on immunoSEQ multiplex PCR, and the TCRdb table lists in-frame clones only, not all of them. The sample carries thousands of clones, around four fifths recorded once. Comments on this clone: The antigen remains undetermined.

Sample: primary lung tumor tissue. The origin of this receptor is a donor aged 40 or older with non-small cell lung cancer.

The CDR3 bases are TGTGCCACCAGCAGAGCGGTCGGTGTAGCAACTAATGAAAAACTGTTTTTT. It translates to CATSRAVGVATNEKLFF. The rearrangement links TRBV15 to TRBJ1-4; no clear D. CDR1 LNHNV and CDR2 YYDKDF come from the germline V gene (reference sequence). The CDR3 is 17 amino acids. Trimming took off 1 base at V and 0 bases at J, with 12 bases between the two ends. Using reference TRBV15 and TRBJ1-4 for the parts outside the CDR3, the full variable domain is DAMVIQNPRYQVTQFGKPVTLSCSQTLNHNVMYWYQQKSSQAPKLLFHYYDKDFNNEADTPDNFQSRRPNTSFCFLDIRSPGLGDTAMYLCATSRAVGVATNEKLFFGSGTQLSVL.